This is a list of T cell receptor beta chains from one sample in a study of blood T cell repertoires in COVID-19. Profiled with immunoSEQ multiplex PCR; TCRdb holds only in-frame clones, not every one. Among about 170,000 clones listed, more than 65% were seen once. Material: peripheral blood. The receptors originated from a woman older than 75 with active or convalescent COVID-19. CDR3s include the opening cysteine and the closing phenylalanine or tryptophan. D genes are given only for firm matches. The size entry is marked missing in some rows and otherwise reads once, few, many or a size class.

NA TRBJ1-1 NA TRBV24-1 TGTGCCACCGAAAGTGGCAGGCCACACACCCACCGAGTTGAAGCTTTCTTT CATESGRPHTHRVEAFF
NA TRBJ1-1 NA TRBV18 TGTGCCAGCTCACCACCGAACAGATTGAACACTGAAGCTTTCTTT CASSPPNRLNTEAFF
many TRBJ2-2 TRBD2 TRBV15 TGTGCCACCAGCAGAGTACGGGGACTAGCGGGTAACACCGGGGAGCTGTTTTTT CATSRVRGLAGNTGELFF
NA TRBJ1-2 NA TRBV3-1/TRBV3-2 TGTGCCAGCAGCCAAGATCTACTTTCTAGCTACACCTTC CASSQDLLSSYTF
NA TRBJ1-2 TRBD1 TRBV7-2 TGTGCCAGCAGCTCACAACAGGGGGATCCGGTCTATGGCTACACCTTC CASSSQQGDPVYGYTF
NA TRBJ2-7 TRBD1 TRBV25-1 TGTGCCAGCAGTGGGGACAGGATATTGACCTACGAGCAGTACTTC CASSGDRILTYEQYF
NA TRBJ2-3 NA TRBV7-2 TGTGCCAGCAGCTCCCTAGCGCCCACAGATACGCAGTATTTT CASSSLAPTDTQYF
once TRBJ2-2 NA TRBV27 TGTGCCAGCAGCCGTTGGGCAGGGAACACCGGGGAGCTGTTTTTT CASSRWAGNTGELFF
NA TRBJ2-3 NA TRBV5-4 TGTGCCAGCAGAGTTGGAGGGGCAGATACGCAGTATTTT CASRVGGADTQYF
NA TRBJ2-1 NA TRBV7-9 TGTGCCAGCAGCCCCCAGCTAGGGGGACCAGGGTACAATGAGCAGTTCTTC CASSPQLGGPGYNEQFF
NA TRBJ2-3 NA TRBV28 TGTGCCAGCACTGGTTTCGGACTCCGCACAGATACGCAGTATTTT CASTGFGLRTDTQYF
few TRBJ2-3 NA TRBV5-1 TGCGCCAGCAGGAAAAGGACTAGCACAGATACGCAGTATTTT CASRKRTSTDTQYF
NA TRBJ1-1 NA TRBV2 TGTGCCAGCAGAATGACAGCGGGGAACACTGAAGCTTTCTTT CASRMTAGNTEAFF
NA TRBJ1-2 NA TRBV6-2/TRBV6-3 TGTGCCAGCAGTTATGGGGGGAACTATGGCTACACCTTC CASSYGGNYGYTF
NA TRBJ2-1 TRBD2 TRBV4-2 TGTGCCAGCAGCCAGGACCCTAGCGGGACATACAATGAGCAGTTCTTC CASSQDPSGTYNEQFF
NA TRBJ1-2 NA TRBV14 TGTGCCAGCAGCCAAGAACAAGACTATGGCTACACCTTC CASSQEQDYGYTF
NA TRBJ2-2 TRBD1 TRBV10-3 TGTGCCATCAGTAAGGACAGGGACACCGGGGAGCTGTTTTTT CAISKDRDTGELFF
NA TRBJ2-6 TRBD1 TRBV5-8 TGTGCCAGCAGGGGACAGGGAGCCGGGGCCAACGTCCTGACTTTC CASRGQGAGANVLTF
NA TRBJ2-7 TRBD1 TRBV10-2 TGCGCCAGCAAGTCCGGGACAGGCTACGAGCAGTACTTC CASKSGTGYEQYF
once TRBJ1-2 TRBD1 TRBV18 TGTGCCAGCTCACCCCGGGACAGGCAAGCTAACTATGGCTACACCTTC CASSPRDRQANYGYTF
few TRBJ2-7 NA TRBV5-1 TGCGCCAGCAGCTTGAGTTGGGGCGGCGAGCAGTACTTC CASSLSWGGEQYF
few TRBJ1-2 TRBD1 TRBV27 TGTGCCAGCAGCGGACAGGCCGCTTTCGGCTACACCTTC CASSGQAAFGYTF
NA TRBJ1-2 NA TRBV2 TGTGCCAGCAGTGAGCCCCAGTATGGCTACACCTTC CASSEPQYGYTF
NA TRBJ2-1 TRBD2 TRBV5-8 TGTGCCAGCAGCCGACTAGCGTTAAGCTCCTACAATGAGCAGTTCTTC CASSRLALSSYNEQFF
NA TRBJ1-1 NA TRBV27 TGTGCCAGCAGCCCGATAAGGGGGGGTAACACTGAAGCTTTCTTT CASSPIRGGNTEAFF